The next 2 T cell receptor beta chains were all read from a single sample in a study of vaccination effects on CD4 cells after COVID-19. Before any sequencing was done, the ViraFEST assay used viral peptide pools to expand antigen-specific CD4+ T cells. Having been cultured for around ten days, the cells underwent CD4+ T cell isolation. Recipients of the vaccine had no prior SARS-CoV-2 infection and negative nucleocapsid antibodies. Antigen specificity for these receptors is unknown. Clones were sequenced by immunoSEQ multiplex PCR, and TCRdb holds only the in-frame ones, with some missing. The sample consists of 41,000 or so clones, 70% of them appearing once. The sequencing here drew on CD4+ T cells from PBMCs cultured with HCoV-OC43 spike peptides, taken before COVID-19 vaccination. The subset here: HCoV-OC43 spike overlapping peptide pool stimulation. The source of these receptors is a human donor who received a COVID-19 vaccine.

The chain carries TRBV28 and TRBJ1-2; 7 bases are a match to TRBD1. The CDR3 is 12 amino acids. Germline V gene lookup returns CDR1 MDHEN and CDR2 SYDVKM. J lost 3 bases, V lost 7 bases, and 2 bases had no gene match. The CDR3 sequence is CASNQGDYGYTF. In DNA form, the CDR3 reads TGTGCCAGCAACCAGGGGGACTATGGCTACACCTTC.

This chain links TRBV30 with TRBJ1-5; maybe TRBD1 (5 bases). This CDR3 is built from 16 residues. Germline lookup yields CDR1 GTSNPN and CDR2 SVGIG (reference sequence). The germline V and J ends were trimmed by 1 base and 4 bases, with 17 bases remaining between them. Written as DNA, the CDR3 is TGTGCCTGGAGTGGGGGGTTCTCGGAGGGAAATCAGCCCCAGCATTTT. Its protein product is CAWSGGFSEGNQPQHF. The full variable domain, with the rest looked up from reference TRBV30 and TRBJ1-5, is SQTIHQWPATLVQPVGSPLSLECTVEGTSNPNLYWYRQAAGRGLQLLFYSVGIGQISSEVPQNLSASRPQDRQFILSSKKLLLSDSGFYLCAWSGGFSEGNQPQHFGDGTRLSIL.